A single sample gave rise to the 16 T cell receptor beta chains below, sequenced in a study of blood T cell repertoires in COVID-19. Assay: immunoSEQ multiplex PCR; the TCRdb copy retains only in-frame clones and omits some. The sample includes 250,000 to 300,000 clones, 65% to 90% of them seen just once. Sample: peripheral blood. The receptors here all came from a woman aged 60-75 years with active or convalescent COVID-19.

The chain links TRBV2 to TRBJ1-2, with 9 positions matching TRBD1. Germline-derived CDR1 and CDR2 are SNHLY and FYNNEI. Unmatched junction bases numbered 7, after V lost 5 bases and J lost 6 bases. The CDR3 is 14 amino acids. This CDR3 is CASSTTGGFDGYTF. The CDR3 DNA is TGTGCCAGCAGTACTACAGGGGGCTTCGATGGCTACACCTTC.

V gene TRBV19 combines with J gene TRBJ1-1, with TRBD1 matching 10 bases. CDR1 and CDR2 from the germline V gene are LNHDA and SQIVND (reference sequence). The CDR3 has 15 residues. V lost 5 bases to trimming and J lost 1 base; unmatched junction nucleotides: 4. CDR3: CASSPGQGWNTEAFF. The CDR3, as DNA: TGTGCCAGTAGTCCGGGACAGGGGTGGAACACTGAAGCTTTCTTT.

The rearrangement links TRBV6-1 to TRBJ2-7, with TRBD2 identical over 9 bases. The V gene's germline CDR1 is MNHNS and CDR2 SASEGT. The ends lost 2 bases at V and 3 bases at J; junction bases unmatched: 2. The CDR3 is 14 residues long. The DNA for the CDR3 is TGTGCCAGCAGTGAACTAGCGGGACTCTACGAGCAGTACTTC. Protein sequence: CASSELAGLYEQYF.

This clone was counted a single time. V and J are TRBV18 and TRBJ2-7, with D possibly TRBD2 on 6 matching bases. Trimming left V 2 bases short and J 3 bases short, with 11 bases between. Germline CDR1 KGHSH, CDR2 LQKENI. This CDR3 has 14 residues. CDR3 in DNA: TGTGCCAGCTCACCAGGCGGGGCGATCTACGAGCAGTACTTC. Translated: CASSPGGAIYEQYF.

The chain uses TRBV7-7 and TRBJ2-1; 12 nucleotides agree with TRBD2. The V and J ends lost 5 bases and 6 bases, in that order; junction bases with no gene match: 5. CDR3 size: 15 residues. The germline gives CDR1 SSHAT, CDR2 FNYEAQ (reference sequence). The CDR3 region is CASSLLAGGVNEQFF. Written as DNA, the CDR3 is TGTGCCAGCAGCCTACTAGCGGGGGGTGTCAATGAGCAGTTCTTC.

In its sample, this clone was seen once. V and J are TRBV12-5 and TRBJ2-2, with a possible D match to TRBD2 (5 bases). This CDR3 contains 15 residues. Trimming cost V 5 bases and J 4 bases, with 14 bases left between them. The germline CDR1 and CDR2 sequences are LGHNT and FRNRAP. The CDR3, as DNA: TGTGCTAGTGGTCCTCCGGGAACAGTCACCGGGGAGCTGTTTTTT. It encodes CASGPPGTVTGELFF.

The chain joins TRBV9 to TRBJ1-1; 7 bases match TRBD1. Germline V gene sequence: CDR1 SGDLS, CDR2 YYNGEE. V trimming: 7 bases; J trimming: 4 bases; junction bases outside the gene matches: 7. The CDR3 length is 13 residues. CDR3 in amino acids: CASGTQGTTEAFF. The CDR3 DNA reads TGTGCCAGCGGGACACAGGGGACCACTGAAGCTTTCTTT.

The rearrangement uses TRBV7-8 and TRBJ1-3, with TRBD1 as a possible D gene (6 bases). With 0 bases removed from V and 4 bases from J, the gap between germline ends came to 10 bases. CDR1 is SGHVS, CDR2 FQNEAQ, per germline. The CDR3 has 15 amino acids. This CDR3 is CASSLARGIGNTIYF. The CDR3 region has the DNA TGTGCCAGCAGCTTAGCTAGGGGGATCGGAAACACCATATATTTT.

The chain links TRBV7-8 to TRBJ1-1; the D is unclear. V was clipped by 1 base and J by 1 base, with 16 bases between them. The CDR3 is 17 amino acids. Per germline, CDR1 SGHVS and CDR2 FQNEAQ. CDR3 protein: CASSLVDSWRGNTEAFF. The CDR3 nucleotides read TGTGCCAGCAGCTTAGTGGATTCCTGGAGAGGGAACACTGAAGCTTTCTTT.

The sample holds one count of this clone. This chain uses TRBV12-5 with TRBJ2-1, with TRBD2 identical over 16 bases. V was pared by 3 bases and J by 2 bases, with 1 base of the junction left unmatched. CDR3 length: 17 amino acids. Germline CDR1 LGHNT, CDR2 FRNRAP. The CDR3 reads CASGFGTSGGAYNEQFF. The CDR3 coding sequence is TGTGCTAGTGGTTTTGGGACTAGCGGGGGGGCCTACAATGAGCAGTTCTTC.

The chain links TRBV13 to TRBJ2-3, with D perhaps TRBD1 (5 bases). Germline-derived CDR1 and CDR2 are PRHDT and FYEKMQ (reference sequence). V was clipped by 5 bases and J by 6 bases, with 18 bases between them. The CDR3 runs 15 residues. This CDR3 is CASSQAGQTGDTQYF. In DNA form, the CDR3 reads TGTGCCAGCAGCCAGGCAGGGCAGACTGGGGATACGCAGTATTTT.

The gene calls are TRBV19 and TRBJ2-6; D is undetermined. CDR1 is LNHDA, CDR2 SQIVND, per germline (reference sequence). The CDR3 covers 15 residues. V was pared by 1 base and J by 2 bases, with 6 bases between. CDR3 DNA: TGTGCCAGTAGTATAGGCGCGGCTGGGGCCAACGTCCTGACTTTC. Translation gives CASSIGAAGANVLTF.

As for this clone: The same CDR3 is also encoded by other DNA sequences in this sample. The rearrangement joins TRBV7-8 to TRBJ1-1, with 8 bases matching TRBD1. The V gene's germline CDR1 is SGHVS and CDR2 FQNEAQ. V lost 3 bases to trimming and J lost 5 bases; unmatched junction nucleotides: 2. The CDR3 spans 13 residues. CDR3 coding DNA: TGTGCCAGCAGCTTGACAGGGGCAACTGAAGCTTTCTTT. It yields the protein CASSLTGATEAFF. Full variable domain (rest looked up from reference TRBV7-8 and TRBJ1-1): GAGVSQSPRYKVAKRGQDVALRCDPISGHVSLFWYQQALGQGPEFLTYFQNEAQLDKSGLPSDRFFAERPEGSVSTLKIQRTQQEDSAVYLCASSLTGATEAFFGQGTRLTVV.

CDR3 in DNA: TGTGCCAGCCAAGGGCAGACCGGGACAGGGAGCTACACCTTC. This sequence encodes CASQGQTGTGSYTF. The chain carries TRBV6-5 and TRBJ1-2; TRBD1 aligns across 9 bases. The J segment lost 9 bases and the V segment lost 8 bases, leaving 13 bases of the junction unmatched. The CDR3 is 14 amino acids. Germline CDR1 reads MNHEY; CDR2 reads SVGAGI.

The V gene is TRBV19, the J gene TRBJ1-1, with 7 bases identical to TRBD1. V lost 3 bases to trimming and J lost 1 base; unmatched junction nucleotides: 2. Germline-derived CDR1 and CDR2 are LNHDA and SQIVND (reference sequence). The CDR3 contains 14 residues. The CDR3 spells CASSMGDRNTEAFF. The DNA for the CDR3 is TGTGCCAGTAGTATGGGGGACAGGAACACTGAAGCTTTCTTT.

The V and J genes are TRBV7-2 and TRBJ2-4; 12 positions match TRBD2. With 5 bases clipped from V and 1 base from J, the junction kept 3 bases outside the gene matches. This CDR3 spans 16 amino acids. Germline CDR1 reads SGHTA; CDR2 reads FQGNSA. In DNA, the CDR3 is TGTGCCAGCAGCCCGGGGACTAGCGGGGCCAAAAACATTCAGTACTTC. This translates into CASSPGTSGAKNIQYF. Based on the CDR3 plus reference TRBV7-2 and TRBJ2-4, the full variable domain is GAGVSQSPSNKVTEKGKDVELRCDPISGHTALYWYRQSLGQGLEFLIYFQGNSAPDKSGLPSDRFSAERTGGSVSTLTIQRTQQEDSAVYLCASSPGTSGAKNIQYFGAGTRLSVL.